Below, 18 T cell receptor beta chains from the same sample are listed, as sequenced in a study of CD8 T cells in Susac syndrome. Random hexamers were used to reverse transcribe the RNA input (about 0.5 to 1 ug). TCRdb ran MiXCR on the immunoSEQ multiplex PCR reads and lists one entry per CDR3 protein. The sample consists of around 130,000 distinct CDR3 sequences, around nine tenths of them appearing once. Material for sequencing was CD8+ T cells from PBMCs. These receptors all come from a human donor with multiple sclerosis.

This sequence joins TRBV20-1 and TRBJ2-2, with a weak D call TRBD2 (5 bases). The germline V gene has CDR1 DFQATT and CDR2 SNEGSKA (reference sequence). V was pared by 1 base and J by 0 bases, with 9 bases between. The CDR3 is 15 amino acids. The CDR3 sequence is CSARVIGANTGELFF. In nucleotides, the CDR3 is TGCAGTGCTAGAGTAATCGGGGCGAACACCGGGGAGCTGTTTTTT.

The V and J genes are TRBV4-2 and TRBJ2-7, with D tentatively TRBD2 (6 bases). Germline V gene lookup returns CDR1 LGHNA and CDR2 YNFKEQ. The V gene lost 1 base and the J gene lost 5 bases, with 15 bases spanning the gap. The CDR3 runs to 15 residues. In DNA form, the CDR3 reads TGTGCCAGCAGCCAAGGACTAGTATACGGTAACGAGCAGTACTTC. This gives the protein CASSQGLVYGNEQYF.

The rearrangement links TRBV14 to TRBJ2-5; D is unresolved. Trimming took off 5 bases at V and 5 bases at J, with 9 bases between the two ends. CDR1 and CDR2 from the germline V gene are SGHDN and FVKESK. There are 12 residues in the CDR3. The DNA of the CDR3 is TGTGCCAGCAGCTCCGTCGGCGAGACCCAGTACTTC. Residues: CASSSVGETQYF.

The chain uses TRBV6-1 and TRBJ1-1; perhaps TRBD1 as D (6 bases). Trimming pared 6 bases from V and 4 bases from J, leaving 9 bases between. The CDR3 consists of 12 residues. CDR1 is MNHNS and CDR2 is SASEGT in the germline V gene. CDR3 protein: CASRDSFTEAFF. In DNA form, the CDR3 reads TGTGCCAGCAGGGACAGTTTCACTGAAGCTTTCTTT.

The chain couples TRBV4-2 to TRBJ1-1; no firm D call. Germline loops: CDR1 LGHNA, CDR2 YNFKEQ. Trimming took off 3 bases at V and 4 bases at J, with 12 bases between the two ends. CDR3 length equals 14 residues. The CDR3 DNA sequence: TGTGCCAGCAGCCAGACGGTTACGGGCACTGAAGCTTTCTTT. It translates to CASSQTVTGTEAFF.

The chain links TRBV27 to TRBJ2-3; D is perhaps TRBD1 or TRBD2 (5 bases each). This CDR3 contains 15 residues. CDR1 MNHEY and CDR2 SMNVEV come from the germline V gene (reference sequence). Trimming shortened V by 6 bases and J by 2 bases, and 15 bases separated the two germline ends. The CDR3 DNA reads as TGTGCCAGCAGCTCTCCGGGACGCAACACAGATACGCAGTATTTT. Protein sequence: CASSSPGRNTDTQYF.

The CDR3 region is CATSDTDGAQETQYF. In DNA, the CDR3 is TGTGCCACCAGTGACACCGACGGGGCCCAAGAGACCCAGTACTTC. The rearrangement joins TRBV24-1 to TRBJ2-5, with D perhaps being TRBD1 or TRBD2 (5 bases each). The germline CDR1 and CDR2 sequences are KGHDR and SFDVKD. This CDR3 is built from 15 residues. V lost 4 bases, J lost 1 base, and 12 bases lay in between.

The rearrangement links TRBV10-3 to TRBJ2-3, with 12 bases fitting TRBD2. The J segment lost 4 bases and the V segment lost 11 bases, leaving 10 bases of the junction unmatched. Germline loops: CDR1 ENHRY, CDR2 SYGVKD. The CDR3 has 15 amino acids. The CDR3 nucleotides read TGTGCCCACGCCCTAGCGGGAGGGACCCCAGATACGCAGTATTTT. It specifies CAHALAGGTPDTQYF.

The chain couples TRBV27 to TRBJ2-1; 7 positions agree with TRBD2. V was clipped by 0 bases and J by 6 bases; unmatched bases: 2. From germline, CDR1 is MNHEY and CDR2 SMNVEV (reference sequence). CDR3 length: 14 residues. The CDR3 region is CASSLSGGPNEQFF. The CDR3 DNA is TGTGCCAGCAGTTTATCGGGAGGGCCCAATGAGCAGTTCTTC.

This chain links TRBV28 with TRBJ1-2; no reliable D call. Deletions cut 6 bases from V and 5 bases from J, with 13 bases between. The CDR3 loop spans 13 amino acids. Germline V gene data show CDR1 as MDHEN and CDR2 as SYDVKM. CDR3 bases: TGTGCCAGCAGACCCCCTATTGTTTATGGCTACACCTTC. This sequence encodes CASRPPIVYGYTF.

This chain's CDR3 is CASSPGTSHNEQFF. The CDR3 DNA sequence: TGTGCCAGCAGTCCCGGGACTAGCCACAATGAGCAGTTCTTC. This chain connects TRBV27 to TRBJ2-1; the match to TRBD2 covers 9 bases. This CDR3 region has 14 residues. Trimming cost V 5 bases and J 5 bases; bases outside gene matches: 4. Germline loops: CDR1 MNHEY, CDR2 SMNVEV (reference sequence).

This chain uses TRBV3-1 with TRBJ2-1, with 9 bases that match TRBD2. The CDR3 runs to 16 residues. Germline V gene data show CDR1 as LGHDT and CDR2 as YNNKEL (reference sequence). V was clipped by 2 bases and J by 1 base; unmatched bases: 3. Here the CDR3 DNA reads TGTGCCAGCAGCCAATCGCTAGCGGGATCCTACAATGAGCAGTTCTTC. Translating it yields CASSQSLAGSYNEQFF.

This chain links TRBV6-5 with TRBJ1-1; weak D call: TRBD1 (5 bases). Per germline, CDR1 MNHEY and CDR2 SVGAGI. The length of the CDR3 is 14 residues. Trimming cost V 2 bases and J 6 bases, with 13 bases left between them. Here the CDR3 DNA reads TGTGCCAGCAGTTACGGGGACTACGAGGCTGAAGCTTTCTTT. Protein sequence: CASSYGDYEAEAFF.

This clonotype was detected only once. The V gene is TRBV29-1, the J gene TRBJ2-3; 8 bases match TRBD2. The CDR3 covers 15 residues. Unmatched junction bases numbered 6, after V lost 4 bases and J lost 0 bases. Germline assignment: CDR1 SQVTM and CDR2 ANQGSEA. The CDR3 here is CSVAVLAASTDTQYF. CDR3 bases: TGCAGCGTTGCAGTACTAGCGGCTAGCACAGATACGCAGTATTTT.

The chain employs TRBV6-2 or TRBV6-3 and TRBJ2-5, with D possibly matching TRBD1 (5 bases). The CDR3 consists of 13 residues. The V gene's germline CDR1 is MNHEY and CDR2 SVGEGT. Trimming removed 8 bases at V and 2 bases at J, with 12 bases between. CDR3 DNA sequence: TGTGCCAGCTCTACGGACATACAAGAGACCCAGTACTTC. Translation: CASSTDIQETQYF.

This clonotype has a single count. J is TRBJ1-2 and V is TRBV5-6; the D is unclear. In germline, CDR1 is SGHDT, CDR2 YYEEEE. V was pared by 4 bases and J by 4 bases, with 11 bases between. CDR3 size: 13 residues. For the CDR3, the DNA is TGTGCCAGCAGCGAAGACCGAATCTATGGCTACACCTTC. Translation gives CASSEDRIYGYTF. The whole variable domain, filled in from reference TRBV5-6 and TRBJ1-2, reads DAGVTQSPTHLIKTRGQQVTLRCSPKSGHDTVSWYQQALGQGPQFIFQYYEEEERQRGNFPDRFSGHQFPNYSSELNVNALLLGDSALYLCASSEDRIYGYTFGSGTRLTVV.

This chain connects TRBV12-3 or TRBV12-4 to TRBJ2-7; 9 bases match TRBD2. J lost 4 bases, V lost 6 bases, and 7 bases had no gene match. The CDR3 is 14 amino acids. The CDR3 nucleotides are TGTGCCAGCAGCACTGGACTAGCGTCATACGAGCAGTACTTC. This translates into CASSTGLASYEQYF.

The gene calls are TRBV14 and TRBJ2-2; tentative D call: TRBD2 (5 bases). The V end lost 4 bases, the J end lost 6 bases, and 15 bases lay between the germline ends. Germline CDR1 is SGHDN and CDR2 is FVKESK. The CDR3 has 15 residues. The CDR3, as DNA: TGTGCCAGCAGCCTCGGGGTGGCGGCGGCCGGGGAGCTGTTTTTT. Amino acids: CASSLGVAAAGELFF.